This TCR beta chain was sequenced for a study of blood T cell repertoires in COVID-19. Study-wide context: Samples came from the United States, Italy and Spain, spanning acute and convalescent COVID-19. PBMCs, B-cell-depleted T cells, or T cells provided the cDNA or gDNA that made up the material.

As originally analysed: Using reference gene primer amplification, nucleated cell counts were estimated. Assay: immunoSEQ multiplex PCR; the TCRdb copy retains only in-frame clones and omits some. D and trimming come from the DNA, and the V and J calls and clone size come from that table. The sample holds roughly 46,000 clones, over 75% seen once. V lost 3 bases and J lost 4; bases outside the gene matches: 13. Germline lookup yields CDR1 MNHEY and CDR2 SMNVEV (reference sequence). This CDR3 has 18 residues. The specimen was peripheral blood. This clonotype was obtained from a human donor in a cohort sampled during active COVID-19. The donor label of this sample is uncertain. This chain uses TRBV27 with TRBJ2-5, with TRBD2 matching 11 bases. CDR3 in DNA: TGTGCCAGCAGTTTTTCCGTCTCTAGCGGGGGGCTCCGAGAGACCCAGTACTTC. This codes for CASSFSVSSGGLRETQYF.